This paragraph covers one T cell receptor (beta chain) sequence. This clonotype was counted only a few times. Its antigen is currently not known. No base-level quality is on record; no much larger clone is a single base apart. The library was generated by 5' RACE. The instrument given in TCRdb is Illumina HiSeq 2500. A second PCR of about 6 to 11 cycles was performed with a sample-barcoded 5' primer and a J-beta primer mix. Each TCR beta cDNA molecule received a unique molecular identifier from a template-switch 5' adaptor carrying 12 random nucleotides. At least 2.5 million CDR3-containing paired-end reads were obtained from each sample. The Mint cDNA synthesis kit, primed by a TRBC-specific oligonucleotide, was used to synthesize first-strand cDNA from all RNA. Following uracil-DNA glycosylase treatment, all cDNA underwent a first 18-cycle PCR with the universal primers M1SS and BC2_uni_R. The authors' pipeline ran thus. For normalization, 1 million high-quality reads, each with a distinct molecular identifier, were randomly selected from each sample. Reads sharing molecular identifiers were discarded rather than binned into consensus sequences. CDR3 identification, clonotype clustering and error correction used MiTCR with a Q25 quality threshold and the strictest error-elimination algorithm. Lower-bound total TCR beta diversity was estimated with a nonparametric unseen species model using Euler transformation. TCRdb reworked the public reads: Q25 trimming with fastp, MiXCR clone assembly, productive beta chains retained. Rows are unified per CDR3 protein, each entry keeping the most common DNA and genes. What appears here as the V and J calls and clone size reflects TCRdb's work, not the paper's. A total of roughly 570,000 distinct CDR3 sequences appear in this sample, roughly 28% of them only once. The leading ten clones occupy roughly 20% of the sample.

This specimen comes from a study of blood T cells in healthy people across ages (dated by TCRdb to the mid-2010s). Study-wide context: In model experiments, template switching captured roughly one uniquely barcoded TCR beta cDNA molecule for every two T cells. For two donors (one aged 18 to 30 and one aged 80 or older), the study analyzed two additional independent replicas of 1 million unique cDNA reads from the same blood draw. To avoid experimental bias, donors of different ages were randomly spread across the sequencing lanes. Donors were grouped into four age groups: young (average about 15 years), middle-aged (roughly 38), aged (around 62) and long-lived (approximately 78). To track age-related changes in TCR beta repertoire diversity, the study relied on deep sequencing normalized with unique cDNA molecular identifiers.

The germline V gene sets CDR1 to MNHEY and CDR2 to SVGAGI. At the junction V is shortened by 6 bases and J by 4 bases; bases outside the gene matches: 5. The CDR3 numbers 14 residues from cysteine through phenylalanine. The read is trimmed to its CDR3 DNA, 42 bases read in frame from base 1. Systemically healthy Caucasian individuals from Russia, approximately 39 in total and aged 6 to 90 years, were included as donors. Around 10 milliliters of peripheral blood were drawn from each donor into EDTA-treated Vacutainer tubes. Ficoll-Paque density-gradient centrifugation was used to isolate PBMCs, with at least 7 million obtained per sample. Trizol reagent was used to extract total RNA from PBMCs, with at least 6 micrograms per sample. For every donor, an aliquot of PBMCs went through flow cytometry to measure the percentages of naive CD45RAhigh/CD27high T cells. Study-level results and caveats: As age increased, observed TCR beta diversity per million T cells dropped in a roughly linear way, and a significant reduction was already evident by age around 41. The percentage of naive T cells measured by flow cytometry correlated strongly with observed TCR beta diversity. Bulk unsorted PBMC profiling prevented conclusive comparison of naive and antigen-experienced compartments. Total diversity estimates from one million sequenced T cells were considered lower bounds and underestimates. Because the CMV infection status of the donors was unknown, age-related changes in expanded clonotypes may potentially have been confounded. Compared with the aged group, more naive CD4+ T cells, fewer expanded clones and increased TCR diversity were shown by the long-lived group, suggesting age selection.

This TCR was recovered from a woman in her sixties or seventies in good health. This sequence uses TRBV6-5 and TRBJ2-2; TRBD1 agrees with 7 junctional bases. The sequenced sample was blood. The sequenced DNA: TGTGCCAGCAGCCGACAGGGAGTCACCGGGGAGCTGTTTTTT. Its coded protein is CASSRQGVTGELFF.